This TCR beta chain is drawn from a study of CD8+CD57+ T cells in acquired aplastic anemia. Study-wide background: When averaged, DNA from sorted CD4+ and CD8+ cells came to around 3 ug. Study-wide points: The study found no significant CD8+ Simpson's diversity difference between patients and controls. Found in both controls and patients were around 29 CD8+ CDR3 sequences.

The use of genomic DNA as template underpinned the TCR beta VDJ and CDR3 profiling. TCRdb independently ran MiXCR on the reads; one entry per CDR3 protein. The sample holds about 40,000 distinct CDR3 sequences, approximately 63% seen once. This clonotype was seen many times. Its antigen is unidentified. Germline assignment: CDR1 LNHDA and CDR2 SQIVND (reference sequence). V lost 9 bases and J lost 7, with 21 bases in between. The CDR3 sequence is 14 residues long. CD8+CD57+ cell expansion had been shown by flow cytometry in patients chosen for sequencing. The chain links TRBV19 to TRBJ1-1, with D tentatively TRBD1 (5 bases). The sequence came from a human donor with aplastic anemia. The sequencing sample was made of sorted CD4+, CD8+, or CD8+CD57+ T cells (not recorded which) from PBMCs. The CDR3 is CASSMGPGYSEAFF. The CDR3 DNA reads as TGTGCCAGCTCCATGGGACCCGGGTATAGTGAAGCTTTCTTT.